This TCR beta chain was identified during a study of blood T cell repertoires in COVID-19. V gave up 0 bases and J gave up 1 base, with 7 bases separating them. The CDR3 is made up of 14 amino acids. Germline values: CDR1 SGDLS, CDR2 YYNGEE. Repertoires were generated with immunoSEQ multiplex PCR, while TCRdb's copy carries only in-frame clones and drops some. The repertoire has 200,000 or so clones, approximately 86% of them found once; the top ten carry 2% to 2.5%. V usage is TRBV9 and J usage is TRBJ2-5; D unclear. The sequence was collected from a man between 65 and 85 years old with active or convalescent COVID-19. The material sequenced was peripheral blood. The CDR3 DNA reads as TGTGCCAGCAGCGTAGGCAACAGCCAAGAGACCCAGTACTTC. Translated, it gives CASSVGNSQETQYF.